Below are 5 T cell receptor beta chains sequenced from a single sample in a study of blood T cells in healthy people across ages. Using a J-beta primer mix together with a sample-barcoded 5' primer, a second PCR was run for roughly 7 to 11 cycles. Each CDR3 protein gets one entry after TCRdb re-called the 5' RACE reads with MiXCR. The repertoire holds 600,000 to 800,000 distinct CDR3 sequences, with 45% to 60% as singletons. The material sequenced was blood. These receptors all stem from a woman older than 75 in good health.

The sample holds many counts of this clonotype. The chain joins TRBV3-1 to TRBJ2-3; a possible D gene is TRBD2 (6 bases). CDR1 LGHDT and CDR2 YNNKEL come from the germline V gene (reference sequence). The ends were cut back, 0 bases at V and 5 bases at J, with 12 bases in the middle. The CDR3 sequence is 15 residues long. CDR3 amino acids: CASSQDNGSGDTQYF. The DNA for the CDR3 is TGTGCCAGCAGCCAAGATAATGGTAGCGGAGATACGCAGTATTTT.

This rearrangement joins TRBV20-1 to TRBJ2-3; 13 bases align to TRBD2. In germline, CDR1 is DFQATT, CDR2 SNEGSKA (reference sequence). V dropped 5 bases and J dropped 1; count of bases not matched to a gene: 6. CDR3 length: 16 residues. The CDR3 is CSAPGLAGEGTDTQYF. The CDR3 region has the DNA TGCAGTGCTCCCGGACTAGCGGGGGAAGGCACAGATACGCAGTATTTT.

This clonotype was picked up many times. The V and J genes are TRBV20-1 and TRBJ2-4; a possible D gene is TRBD1 (6 bases). Trimming took off 0 bases at V and 2 bases at J, with 8 bases between the two ends. CDR3 size: 14 residues. In germline, CDR1 is DFQATT, CDR2 SNEGSKA (reference sequence). The CDR3 loop is CSARDRGPKNIQYF. In nucleotides, the CDR3 is TGCAGTGCTAGAGACAGGGGACCCAAAAACATTCAGTACTTC.

This clonotype was counted many times. This rearrangement joins TRBV11-2 to TRBJ2-3; D might be TRBD1 or TRBD2, each matching 6 bases. The V and J ends lost 5 bases and 2 bases respectively, with 8 bases between them. The CDR3 covers 13 residues. Germline V gene lookup returns CDR1 SGHAT and CDR2 FQNNGV. Here the CDR3 DNA reads TGTGCCAGCAGCCGGGGGCCCACAGATACGCAGTATTTT. Encoded protein: CASSRGPTDTQYF.

The table lists this clonotype with many counts. This rearrangement joins TRBV9 to TRBJ2-5; D may be TRBD1 (6 bases). The CDR3 extends over 15 amino acids. V was clipped by 0 bases and J by 4 bases, with 13 bases between them. Germline V CDR1 and CDR2: SGDLS, YYNGEE. Here the CDR3 DNA reads TGTGCCAGCAGCGTAGGGAACAGGGACGCAGAGACCCAGTACTTC. It yields the protein CASSVGNRDAETQYF.